Following are 20 T cell receptor beta chains from one sample sequenced in a study of glioma-infiltrating T cells. Amplification of TCR alpha and beta CDR3 regions from RNA used iRepertoire nested multiplex PCR. TCRdb reprocessed the multiplex PCR reads with MiXCR, giving one entry per CDR3 protein. The repertoire holds about 410,000 distinct CDR3 sequences, with about two fifths as singletons. The sample was glioma tissue, nonneoplastic brain tissue, or PBMCs (not recorded which). The receptors come from a human donor with low-grade glioma or glioblastoma, undergoing nonglioma brain surgery, or in good health (not recorded which).

The chain employs TRBV12-3 or TRBV12-4 and TRBJ1-2, with 8 bases matching TRBD1. This CDR3 spans 16 amino acids. V lost 7 bases, J lost 7 bases, and 17 bases stayed unmatched. This CDR3 is CASTFALRTGIGGYTF. The CDR3 bases are TGTGCCAGCACTTTTGCCCTAAGGACAGGGATTGGTGGCTACACCTTC.

The rearrangement uses TRBV27 and TRBJ2-7; 10 bases are shared with TRBD2. Germline V gene lookup returns CDR1 MNHEY and CDR2 SMNVEV (reference sequence). The CDR3 spans 20 residues. V trimming: 1 base; J trimming: 6 bases; junction bases outside the gene matches: 21. In nucleotides, the CDR3 is TGTGCCAGCAGTTTATTCTACCGGACTAGCGGCGGAGGGCTTGTCTCCGAGCAGTACTTC. This sequence encodes CASSLFYRTSGGGLVSEQYF.

V and J are TRBV27 and TRBJ2-2, with 9 nucleotides matching TRBD1. This CDR3 comprises 17 residues. The V segment lost 2 bases and the J segment 1 base; nucleotides outside the gene matches: 5. Germline V CDR1 and CDR2: MNHEY, SMNVEV (reference sequence). CDR3 bases: TGTGCCAGCAGTTTAAAGCCGGACAGGGGGAACACCGGGGAGCTGTTTTTT. Protein product: CASSLKPDRGNTGELFF.

A remark on this clonotype: Being one base from a much bigger clone, this may be a read error. The chain is built from TRBV29-1 and TRBJ2-3; TRBD1 agrees at 8 bases. CDR3 length equals 13 residues. Per the germline V gene, CDR1 is SQVTM and CDR2 is ANQGSEA. CDR3 in DNA: TGCAGCCTTGGACAGGGCGGGACAGATACGCAGTGTTTT. Translating gives CSLGQGGTDTQCF.

The chain joins TRBV10-3 to TRBJ2-1, with 8 bases lining up with TRBD2. Trimming at V came to 7 bases and at J to 5 bases, leaving 4 bases not matched to a gene. The CDR3 length is 13 residues. Germline values: CDR1 ENHRY, CDR2 SYGVKD. The CDR3 loop is CAINGRANNEQFF. The CDR3 coding sequence is TGTGCCATCAACGGGAGGGCAAACAATGAGCAGTTCTTC.

This clonotype came up a few times. V gene TRBV15 combines with J gene TRBJ1-2, with D uncertain. The CDR3 has 15 residues. CDR1 is LNHNV and CDR2 is YYDKDF in the germline V gene (reference sequence). V lost 3 bases to trimming and J lost 6 bases, with 17 bases between them. CDR3 in amino acids: CATSRLERPYDGYTF. CDR3 in DNA: TGTGCCACCAGCAGGTTGGAGCGCCCCTATGATGGCTACACCTTC.

This clonotype turned up a few times. V and J are TRBV7-9 and TRBJ1-5; D ambiguous. V dropped 4 bases and J dropped 0 bases, with 10 bases sitting between them. CDR3 size: 15 residues. Germline values: CDR1 SEHNR, CDR2 FQNEAQ (reference sequence). The CDR3 region is CASSSYGNSNQPQHF. CDR3 bases: TGTGCCAGCAGCTCCTACGGTAATAGCAATCAGCCCCAGCATTTT.

At least ten counts were recorded for this clonotype. The V and J genes are TRBV20-1 and TRBJ1-5; 7 bases align to TRBD1. The trim removed 6 bases at V and 6 bases at J, leaving 11 bases unmatched. The CDR3 is made up of 14 amino acids. The germline V gene has CDR1 DFQATT and CDR2 SNEGSKA (reference sequence). The CDR3 DNA is TGCAGTGCCCACCGTACAGGGGTAGGTCAGCCCCAGCATTTT. This encodes CSAHRTGVGQPQHF.

The chain recombines TRBV12-3 or TRBV12-4 with TRBJ2-2; 11 nucleotides agree with TRBD2. The CDR3 is 16 residues long. Trimming took 7 bases from V and 4 from J; bases not matched to a gene: 8. CDR3 sequence: CASTLLAGGPTGELFF. CDR3 nucleotides: TGTGCCAGCACCCTCCTAGCGGGAGGTCCCACCGGGGAGCTGTTTTTT.

A few counts support this clonotype. The chain has TRBV20-1 and TRBJ2-7; D is uncertain. Germline CDR1 is DFQATT and CDR2 is SNEGSKA (reference sequence). The CDR3 loop spans 13 amino acids. The V gene lost 1 base and the J gene lost 3 bases, with 10 bases spanning the gap. In nucleotides, the CDR3 is TGCAGTGCTAGAGGGGAAGCAGGCTACGAGCAGTACTTC. Amino acid sequence: CSARGEAGYEQYF.

The rearrangement links TRBV19 to TRBJ2-3; TRBD2 aligns across 7 bases. Germline CDR1 is LNHDA and CDR2 is SQIVND (reference sequence). The CDR3 is 15 amino acids. V lost 6 bases to trimming and J lost 1 base; unmatched junction nucleotides: 7. The CDR3 DNA reads as TGTGCCAGTAGGAAGATTACTAGCGGCACAGATACGCAGTATTTT. It codes for CASRKITSGTDTQYF.

Remarks on this clonotype: This may be a read error, as it is one base from a much larger clone. The genes are TRBV24-1 and TRBJ2-1; tentatively, D is TRBD1 (5 bases). Trimming took 0 bases from V and 0 from J, leaving 8 bases between them. Per the germline V gene, CDR1 is KGHDR and CDR2 is SFDVKD. This CDR3 region has 16 residues. The CDR3 loop is CATSDLGAGSYNEQFF. In DNA form, the CDR3 reads TGTGCCACCAGTGATTTGGGGGCCGGCTCCTACAATGAGCAGTTCTTC.

This clonotype was seen ten or more times. V gene TRBV6-2 or TRBV6-3 combines with J gene TRBJ1-2; perhaps TRBD1 as D (6 bases). Germline V gene lookup returns CDR1 MNHEY and CDR2 SVGEGT. V dropped 6 bases and J dropped 5 bases, with 16 bases sitting between them. The CDR3 covers 14 residues. For the CDR3, the DNA is TGTGCCAGCAGCTCACGGGACACATTATATGGCTACACCTTC. Its translation: CASSSRDTLYGYTF.

On this clonotype: A read error is possible here, since a much larger clone lies one base away. This chain joins TRBV6-1 and TRBJ1-1; TRBD1 aligns across 8 bases. V lost 6 bases and J lost 4; bases outside the gene matches: 7. This CDR3 is 14 amino acids long. CDR1 is MNHNS and CDR2 is SASEGT in the germline V gene. The CDR3 nucleotides read TGTGCCAGCAGCCGGACAGGGATCTGCACTGAAGCTTTCTTT. It encodes CASSRTGICTEAFF.

This clonotype was seen repeatedly, ten times or more. V gene TRBV6-6 combines with J gene TRBJ2-5, with 10 bases lining up with TRBD2. The germline gives CDR1 MNHNY, CDR2 SVGAGI (reference sequence). CDR3 length equals 14 residues. Trimming took 2 bases from V and 5 from J; bases not matched to a gene: 2. DNA of the CDR3: TGTGCCAGCAGTTACCAAGCGGGAGGGGAGACCCAGTACTTC. Its protein product is CASSYQAGGETQYF.

This chain connects TRBV19 to TRBJ2-1, with D possibly called TRBD1 or TRBD2 (5 bases each). The CDR3 covers 13 residues. Trimming cost V 6 bases and J 10 bases, with 16 bases left between them. The germline V gene encodes CDR1 LNHDA and CDR2 SQIVND (reference sequence). The CDR3 here is CASRYSRDLEQFF. The CDR3 region has the DNA TGTGCCAGTAGGTACTCCCGGGACCTCGAGCAGTTCTTC.

CDR3 loop: CASSSPGGETQYF. The CDR3, as DNA: TGTGCCAGCAGCTCGCCCGGCGGGGAGACCCAGTACTTC. The V and J genes are TRBV11-1 and TRBJ2-5, with a tentative D call TRBD2 (5 bases). The germline gives CDR1 SGHAT, CDR2 FQDESV (reference sequence). V lost 4 bases to trimming and J lost 5 bases, with 11 bases between them. This CDR3 is 13 amino acids long.

This clonotype was detected many times. The chain combines TRBV28 with TRBJ2-7; TRBD1 aligns across 8 bases. CDR1 is MDHEN, CDR2 SYDVKM, per germline. Trimming at V came to 7 bases and at J to 4 bases, leaving 12 bases not matched to a gene. The CDR3 runs to 15 residues. The CDR3 bases are TGTGCCAGCACCCTCACAGGGGGAGCGAGATACGAGCAGTACTTC. Its translation: CASTLTGGARYEQYF. The full variable domain, rest sourced from reference TRBV28 and TRBJ2-7, is DVKVTQSSRYLVKRTGEKVFLECVQDMDHENMFWYRQDPGLGLRLIYFSYDVKMKEKGDIPEGYSVSREKKERFSLILESASTNQTSMYLCASTLTGGARYEQYFGPGTRLTVT.

The chain couples TRBV12-3 or TRBV12-4 to TRBJ1-3; D possibly corresponds to TRBD1 (6 bases). This CDR3 has 16 amino acids. Deletions cut 5 bases from V and 3 bases from J, with 17 bases between. The CDR3 is CASSPGGPVFGNTIYF. The CDR3, as DNA: TGTGCCAGCAGTCCCGGGGGGCCGGTATTTGGAAACACCATATATTTT.

With regard to this clonotype: A read error may be the cause here, since a much bigger clone is one base away. This CDR3 reads CATTKSDQPQHF. The DNA for the CDR3 is TGTGCCACCACAAAGAGCGATCAGCCCCAGCATTTT. The chain uses TRBV28 and TRBJ1-5; D is unclear. This CDR3 is 12 amino acids long. Germline CDR1 reads MDHEN; CDR2 reads SYDVKM. Trimming cost V 10 bases and J 5 bases, with 12 bases left between them. Combining the CDR3 with reference TRBV28 and TRBJ1-5 gives the whole variable domain DVKVTQSSRYLVKRTGEKVFLECVQDMDHENMFWYRQDPGLGLRLIYFSYDVKMKEKGDIPEGYSVSREKKERFSLILESASTNQTSMYLCATTKSDQPQHFGDGTRLSIL.